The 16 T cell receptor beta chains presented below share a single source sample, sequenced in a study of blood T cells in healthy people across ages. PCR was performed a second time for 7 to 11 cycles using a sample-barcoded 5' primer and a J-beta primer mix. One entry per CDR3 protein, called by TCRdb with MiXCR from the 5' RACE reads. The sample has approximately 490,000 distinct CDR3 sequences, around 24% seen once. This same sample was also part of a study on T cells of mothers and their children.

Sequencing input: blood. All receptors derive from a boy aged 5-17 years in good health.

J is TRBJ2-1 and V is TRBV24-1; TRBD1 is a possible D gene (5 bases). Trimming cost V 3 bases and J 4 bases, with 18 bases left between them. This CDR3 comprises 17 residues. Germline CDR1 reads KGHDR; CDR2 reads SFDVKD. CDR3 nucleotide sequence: TGTGCCACCAGTGATGCCCTACCAGGGTCGTCGTACAATGAGCAGTTCTTC. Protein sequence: CATSDALPGSSYNEQFF.

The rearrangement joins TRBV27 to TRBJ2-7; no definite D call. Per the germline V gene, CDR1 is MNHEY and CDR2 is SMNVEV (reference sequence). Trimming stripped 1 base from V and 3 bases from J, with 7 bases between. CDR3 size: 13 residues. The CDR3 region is CASSLFYNYEQYF. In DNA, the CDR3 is TGTGCCAGCAGTTTATTTTACAACTACGAGCAGTACTTC.

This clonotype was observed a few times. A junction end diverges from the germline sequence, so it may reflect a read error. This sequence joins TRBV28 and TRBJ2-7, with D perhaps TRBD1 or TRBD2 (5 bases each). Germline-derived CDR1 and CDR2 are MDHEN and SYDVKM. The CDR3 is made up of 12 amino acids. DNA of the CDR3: TGTGCCAGCAGTCGGGACGGCTACGAGCAGTGCTTC. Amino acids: CASSRDGYEQCF.

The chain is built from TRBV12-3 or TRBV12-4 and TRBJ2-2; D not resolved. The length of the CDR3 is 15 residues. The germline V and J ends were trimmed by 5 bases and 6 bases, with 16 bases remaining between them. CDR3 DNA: TGTGCCAGCAGTCAGACGAGTTTAGCTTCCGGGGAGCTGTTTTTT. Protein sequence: CASSQTSLASGELFF.

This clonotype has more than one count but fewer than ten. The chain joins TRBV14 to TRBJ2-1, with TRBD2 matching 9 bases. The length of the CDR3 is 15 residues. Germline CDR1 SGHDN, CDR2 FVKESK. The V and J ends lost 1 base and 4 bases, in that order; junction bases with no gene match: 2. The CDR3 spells CASSQGSGRYNEQFF. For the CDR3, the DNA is TGTGCCAGCAGCCAAGGTAGCGGGAGATACAATGAGCAGTTCTTC.

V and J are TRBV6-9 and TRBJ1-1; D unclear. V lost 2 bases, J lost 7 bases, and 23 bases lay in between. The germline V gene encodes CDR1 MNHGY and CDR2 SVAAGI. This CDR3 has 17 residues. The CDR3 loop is CASSYPAPREGYGEAFF. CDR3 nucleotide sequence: TGTGCCAGCAGTTATCCCGCCCCGCGAGAAGGGTACGGTGAAGCTTTCTTT.

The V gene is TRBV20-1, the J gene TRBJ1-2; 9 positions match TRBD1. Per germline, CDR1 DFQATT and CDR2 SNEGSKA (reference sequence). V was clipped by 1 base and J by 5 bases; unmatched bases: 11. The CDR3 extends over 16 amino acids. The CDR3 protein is CSARASLGGTGYGYTF. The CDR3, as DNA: TGCAGTGCTAGAGCTTCCTTGGGGGGGACAGGGTATGGCTACACCTTC.

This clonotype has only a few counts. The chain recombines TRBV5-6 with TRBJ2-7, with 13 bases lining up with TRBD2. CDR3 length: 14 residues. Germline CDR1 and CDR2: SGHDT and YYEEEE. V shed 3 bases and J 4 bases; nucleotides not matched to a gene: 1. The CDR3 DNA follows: TGTGCCAGCAGCTGGACTAGCGGGGGATACGAGCAGTACTTC. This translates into CASSWTSGGYEQYF.

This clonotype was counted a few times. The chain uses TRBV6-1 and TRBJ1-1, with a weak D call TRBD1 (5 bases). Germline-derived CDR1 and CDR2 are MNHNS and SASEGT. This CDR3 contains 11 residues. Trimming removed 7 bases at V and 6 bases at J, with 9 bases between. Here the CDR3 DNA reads TGTGCCAGCAATCAGGGACCTGAAGCTTTCTTT. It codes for CASNQGPEAFF.

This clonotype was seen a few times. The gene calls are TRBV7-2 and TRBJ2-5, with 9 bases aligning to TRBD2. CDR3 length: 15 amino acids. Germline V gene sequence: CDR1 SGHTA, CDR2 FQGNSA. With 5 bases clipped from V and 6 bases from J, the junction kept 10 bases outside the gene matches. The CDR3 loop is CASSLSTSGRKTQYF. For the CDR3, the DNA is TGTGCCAGCAGCCTCAGTACTAGCGGGCGGAAGACCCAGTACTTC.

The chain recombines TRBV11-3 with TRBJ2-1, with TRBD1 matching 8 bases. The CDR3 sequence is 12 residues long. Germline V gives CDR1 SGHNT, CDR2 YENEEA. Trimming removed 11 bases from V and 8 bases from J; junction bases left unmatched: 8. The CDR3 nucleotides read TGTGCCGCCCGACAGGGGATGGATGAGCAGTTCTTC. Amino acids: CAARQGMDEQFF. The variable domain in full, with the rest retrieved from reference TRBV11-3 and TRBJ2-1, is EAGVVQSPRYKIIEKKQPVAFWCNPISGHNTLYWYLQNLGQGPELLIRYENEEAVDDSQLPKDRFSAERLKGVDSTLKIQPAELGDSAVYLCAARQGMDEQFFGPGTRLTVL.

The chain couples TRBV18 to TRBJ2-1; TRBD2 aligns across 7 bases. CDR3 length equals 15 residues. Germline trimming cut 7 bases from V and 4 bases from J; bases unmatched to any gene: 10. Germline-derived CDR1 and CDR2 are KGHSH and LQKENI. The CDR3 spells CASLPAGVSYNEQFF. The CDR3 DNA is TGTGCCAGCTTACCGGCGGGAGTAAGTTACAATGAGCAGTTCTTC.

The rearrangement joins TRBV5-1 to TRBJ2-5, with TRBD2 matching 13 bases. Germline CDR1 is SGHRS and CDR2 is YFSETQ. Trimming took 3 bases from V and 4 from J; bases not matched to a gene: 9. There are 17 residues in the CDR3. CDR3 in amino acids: CASSSLGLAGKGETQYF. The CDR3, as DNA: TGCGCCAGCAGCTCCCTGGGACTAGCGGGAAAAGGAGAGACCCAGTACTTC.

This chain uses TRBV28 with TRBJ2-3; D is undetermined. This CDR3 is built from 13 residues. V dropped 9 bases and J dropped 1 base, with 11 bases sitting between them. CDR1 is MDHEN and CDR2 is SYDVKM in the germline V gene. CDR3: CASREKRTDTQYF. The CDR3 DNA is TGTGCCAGTCGAGAGAAACGCACAGATACGCAGTATTTT.

The CDR3 DNA reads TGTGCCAGCAGCGTACCGGGACGGCGAGTAACAGATACGCAGTATTTT. It codes for CASSVPGRRVTDTQYF. The rearrangement uses TRBV11-2 and TRBJ2-3; perhaps D is TRBD1 or TRBD2 (5 bases each). The length of the CDR3 is 16 residues. CDR1 is SGHAT and CDR2 is FQNNGV in the germline V gene. V was shortened by 5 bases and J by 3 bases, with 18 bases between the two germline ends.

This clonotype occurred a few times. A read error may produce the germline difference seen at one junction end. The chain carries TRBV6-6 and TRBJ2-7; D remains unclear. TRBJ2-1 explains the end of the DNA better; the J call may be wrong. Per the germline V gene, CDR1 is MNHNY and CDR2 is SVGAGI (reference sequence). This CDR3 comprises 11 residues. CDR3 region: CASSRHNEQFF. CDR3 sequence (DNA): TGCGCCAGCAGTCGGCACAATGAGCAGTTCTTC.